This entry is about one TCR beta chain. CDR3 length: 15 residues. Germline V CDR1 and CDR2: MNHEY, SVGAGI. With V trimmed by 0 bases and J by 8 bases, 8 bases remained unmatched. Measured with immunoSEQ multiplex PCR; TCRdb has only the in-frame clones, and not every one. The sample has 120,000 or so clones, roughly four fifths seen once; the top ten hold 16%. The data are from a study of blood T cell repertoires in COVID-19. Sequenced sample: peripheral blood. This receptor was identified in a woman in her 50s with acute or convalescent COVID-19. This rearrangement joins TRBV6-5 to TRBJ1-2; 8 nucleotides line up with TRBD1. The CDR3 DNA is TGTGCCAGCAGTTACTCTTTAGGACAGGGAAGAGGCTACACCTTC. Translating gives CASSYSLGQGRGYTF.